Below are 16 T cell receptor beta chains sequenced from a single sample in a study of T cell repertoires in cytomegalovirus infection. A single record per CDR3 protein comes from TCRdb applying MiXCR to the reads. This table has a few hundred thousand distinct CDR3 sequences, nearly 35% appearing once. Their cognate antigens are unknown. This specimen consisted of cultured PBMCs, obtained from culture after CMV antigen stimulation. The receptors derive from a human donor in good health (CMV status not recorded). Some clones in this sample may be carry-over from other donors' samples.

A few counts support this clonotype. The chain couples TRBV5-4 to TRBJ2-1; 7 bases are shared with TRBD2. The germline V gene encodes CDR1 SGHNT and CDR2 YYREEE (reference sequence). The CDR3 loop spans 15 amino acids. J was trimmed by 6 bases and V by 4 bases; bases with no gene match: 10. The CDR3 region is CASSQDLSGGNEQFF. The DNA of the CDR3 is TGTGCCAGCAGCCAGGACTTATCGGGAGGCAATGAGCAGTTCTTC.

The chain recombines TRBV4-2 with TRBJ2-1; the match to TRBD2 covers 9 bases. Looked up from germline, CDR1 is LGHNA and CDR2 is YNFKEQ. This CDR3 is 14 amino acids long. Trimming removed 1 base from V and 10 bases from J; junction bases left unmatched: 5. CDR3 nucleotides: TGTGCCAGCAGCCAAGTAGCGGGAGTGCTGGAGCAGTTCTTC. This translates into CASSQVAGVLEQFF.

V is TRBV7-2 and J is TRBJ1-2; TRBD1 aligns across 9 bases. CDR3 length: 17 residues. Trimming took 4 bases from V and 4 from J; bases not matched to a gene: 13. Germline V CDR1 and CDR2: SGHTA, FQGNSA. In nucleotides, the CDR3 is TGTGCCAGCAGCTCAGACAGGGGGACTCGTCTGGCCTATGGCTACACCTTC. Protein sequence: CASSSDRGTRLAYGYTF.

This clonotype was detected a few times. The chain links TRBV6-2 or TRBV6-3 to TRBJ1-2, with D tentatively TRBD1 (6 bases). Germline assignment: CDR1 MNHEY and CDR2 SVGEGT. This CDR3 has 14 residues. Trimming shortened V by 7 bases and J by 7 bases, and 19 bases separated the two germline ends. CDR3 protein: CASTAEGGTGGYTF. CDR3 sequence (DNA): TGTGCCAGCACTGCCGAAGGGGGGACCGGTGGCTACACCTTC.

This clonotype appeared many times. For the CDR3, the DNA is TGTGCCACCAGCAGTGGACAGTACAACAATCAGCCCCAGCATTTT. Translated: CATSSGQYNNQPQHF. The chain recombines TRBV15 with TRBJ1-5; D possibly corresponds to TRBD1 (6 bases). Germline V gene sequence: CDR1 LNHNV, CDR2 YYDKDF (reference sequence). V shed 3 bases and J shed 3 bases, with 12 bases lying between them. The CDR3 runs to 15 residues.

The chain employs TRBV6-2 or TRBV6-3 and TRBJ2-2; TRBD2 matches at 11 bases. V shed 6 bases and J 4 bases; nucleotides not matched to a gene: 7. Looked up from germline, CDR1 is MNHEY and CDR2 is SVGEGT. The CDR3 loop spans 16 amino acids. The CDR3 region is CASRPHTSGSTGELFF. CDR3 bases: TGTGCCAGCAGACCTCACACTAGCGGGAGCACCGGGGAGCTGTTTTTT.

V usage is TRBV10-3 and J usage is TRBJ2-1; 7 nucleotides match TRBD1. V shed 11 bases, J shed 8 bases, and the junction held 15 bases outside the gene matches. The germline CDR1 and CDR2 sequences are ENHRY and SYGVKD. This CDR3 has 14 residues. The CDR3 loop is CAAQGQPPVDEQFF. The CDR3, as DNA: TGTGCCGCTCAGGGACAGCCGCCTGTGGATGAGCAGTTCTTC.

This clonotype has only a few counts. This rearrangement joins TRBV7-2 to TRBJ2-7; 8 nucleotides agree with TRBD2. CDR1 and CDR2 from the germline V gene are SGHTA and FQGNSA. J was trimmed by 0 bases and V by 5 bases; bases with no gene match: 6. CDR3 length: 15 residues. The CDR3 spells CASSGSSGSSYEQYV. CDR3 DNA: TGTGCCAGCAGCGGCTCGAGCGGGAGCTCCTACGAGCAGTACGTC.

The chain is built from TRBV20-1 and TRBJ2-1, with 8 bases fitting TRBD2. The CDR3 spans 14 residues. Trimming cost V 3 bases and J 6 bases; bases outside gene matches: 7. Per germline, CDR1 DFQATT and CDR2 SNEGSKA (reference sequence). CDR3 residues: CSARGLVGINEQFF. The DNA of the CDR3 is TGCAGTGCTAGGGGACTAGTCGGGATCAATGAGCAGTTCTTC.

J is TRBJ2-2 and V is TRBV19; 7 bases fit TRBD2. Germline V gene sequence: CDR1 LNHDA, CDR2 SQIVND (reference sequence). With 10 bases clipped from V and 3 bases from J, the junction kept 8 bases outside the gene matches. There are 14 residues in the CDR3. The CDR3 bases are TGTGCCACCAGACGGGAGGAGTACACCGGGGAGCTGTTTTTT. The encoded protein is CATRREEYTGELFF.

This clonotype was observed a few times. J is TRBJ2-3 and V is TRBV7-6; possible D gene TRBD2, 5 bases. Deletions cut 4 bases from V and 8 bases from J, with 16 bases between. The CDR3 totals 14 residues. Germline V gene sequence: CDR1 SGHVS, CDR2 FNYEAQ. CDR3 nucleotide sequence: TGTGCCAGCAGCTCCCCGGACTCAGGTAGTACGCAGTATTTT. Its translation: CASSSPDSGSTQYF.

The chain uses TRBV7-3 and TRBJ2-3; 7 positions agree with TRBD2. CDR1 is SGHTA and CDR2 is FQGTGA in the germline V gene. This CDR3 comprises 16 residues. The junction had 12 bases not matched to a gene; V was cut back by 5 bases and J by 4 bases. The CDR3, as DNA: TGTGCCAGCAGCCTTTCAGCGGGATTAGGTTCAGATACGCAGTATTTT. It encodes CASSLSAGLGSDTQYF.

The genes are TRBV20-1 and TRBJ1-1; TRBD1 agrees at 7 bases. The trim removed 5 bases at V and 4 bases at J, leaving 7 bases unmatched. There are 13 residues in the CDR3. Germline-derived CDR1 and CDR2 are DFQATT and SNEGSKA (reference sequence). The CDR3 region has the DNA TGCAGTGCTCCTATACAGGGGCGCACTGAAGCTTTCTTT. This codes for CSAPIQGRTEAFF.

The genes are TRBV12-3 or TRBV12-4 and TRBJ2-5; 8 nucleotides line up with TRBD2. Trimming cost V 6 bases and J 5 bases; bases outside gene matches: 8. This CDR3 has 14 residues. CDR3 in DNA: TGTGCCAGCAGCGGGGGGGGGGAGGGTGAGACCCAGTACTTC. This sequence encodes CASSGGGEGETQYF.

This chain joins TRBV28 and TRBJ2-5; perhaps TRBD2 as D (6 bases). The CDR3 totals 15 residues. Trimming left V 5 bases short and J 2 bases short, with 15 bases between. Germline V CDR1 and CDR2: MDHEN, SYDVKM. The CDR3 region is CASSAPVLAQETQYF. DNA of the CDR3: TGTGCCAGCAGTGCTCCGGTACTAGCACAAGAGACCCAGTACTTC. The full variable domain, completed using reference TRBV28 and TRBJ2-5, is DVKVTQSSRYLVKRTGEKVFLECVQDMDHENMFWYRQDPGLGLRLIYFSYDVKMKEKGDIPEGYSVSREKKERFSLILESASTNQTSMYLCASSAPVLAQETQYFGPGTRLLVL.

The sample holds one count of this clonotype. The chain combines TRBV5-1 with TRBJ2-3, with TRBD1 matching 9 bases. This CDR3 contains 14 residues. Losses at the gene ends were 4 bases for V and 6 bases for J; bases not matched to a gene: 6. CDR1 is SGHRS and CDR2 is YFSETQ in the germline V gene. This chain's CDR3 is CASSLGQGWDTQYF. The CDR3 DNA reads TGCGCCAGCAGCCTCGGACAGGGGTGGGATACGCAGTATTTT.